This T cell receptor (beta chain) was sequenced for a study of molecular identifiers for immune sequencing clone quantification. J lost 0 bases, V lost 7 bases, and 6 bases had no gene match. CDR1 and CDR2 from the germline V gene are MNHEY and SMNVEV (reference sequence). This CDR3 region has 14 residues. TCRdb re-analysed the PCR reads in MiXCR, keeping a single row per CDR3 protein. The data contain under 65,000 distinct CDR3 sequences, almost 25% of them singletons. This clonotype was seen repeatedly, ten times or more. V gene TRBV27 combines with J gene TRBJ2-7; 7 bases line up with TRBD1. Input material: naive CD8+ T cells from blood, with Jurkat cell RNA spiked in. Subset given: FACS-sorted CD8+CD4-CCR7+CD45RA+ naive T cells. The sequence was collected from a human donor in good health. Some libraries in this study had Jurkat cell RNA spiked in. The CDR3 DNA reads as TGTGCCAGCAATCCCGGGACAGTCTCCTACGAGCAGTACTTC. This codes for CASNPGTVSYEQYF.